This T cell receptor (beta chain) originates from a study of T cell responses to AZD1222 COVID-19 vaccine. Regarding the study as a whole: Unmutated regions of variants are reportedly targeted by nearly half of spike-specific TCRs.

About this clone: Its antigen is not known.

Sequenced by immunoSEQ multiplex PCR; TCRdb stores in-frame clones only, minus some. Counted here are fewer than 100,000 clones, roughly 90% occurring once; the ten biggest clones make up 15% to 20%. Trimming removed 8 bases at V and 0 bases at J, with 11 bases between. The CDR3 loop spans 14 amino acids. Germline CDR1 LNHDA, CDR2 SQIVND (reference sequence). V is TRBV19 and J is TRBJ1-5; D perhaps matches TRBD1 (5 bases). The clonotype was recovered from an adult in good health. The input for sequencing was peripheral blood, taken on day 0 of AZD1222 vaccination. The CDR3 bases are TGTGCCAGTGACGGGACTTCTAGCAATCAGCCCCAGCATTTT. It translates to CASDGTSSNQPQHF.